This TCR beta chain was documented in a study of blood T cell repertoires in COVID-19. Background on the study: The study drew acute and convalescent COVID-19 samples from the United States, Italy and Spain. T cells, B-cell-depleted T cells, or PBMCs provided the cDNA or gDNA that served as material.

Germline lookup yields CDR1 SGHRS and CDR2 YFSETQ. The trim removed 0 bases at V and 1 base at J, leaving 5 bases unmatched. This CDR3 region has 17 residues. In the original processing: Reference gene primer amplification gave estimated nucleated cell counts. The assay was immunoSEQ multiplex PCR, and TCRdb's table has in-frame clones only and misses some. V and J calls and clone size are given by that table; D and trimming were obtained from the DNA. Of more than 150,000 clones listed, around 78% were seen once; the top ten hold 2.5% to 3.5%. This clone came up once. Source material: peripheral blood. The chain is built from TRBV5-1 and TRBJ2-2, with 8 bases identical to TRBD1. The sequence was collected from a woman older than 75 with active or convalescent COVID-19. This CDR3 reads CASSLGTGTGNTGELFF. In DNA, the CDR3 is TGCGCCAGCAGCTTGGGGACCGGGACAGGGAACACCGGGGAGCTGTTTTTT. Filled out from reference TRBV5-1 and TRBJ2-2, the complete variable domain reads KAGVTQTPRYLIKTRGQQVTLSCSPISGHRSVSWYQQTPGQGLQFLFEYFSETQRNKGNFPGRFSGRQFSNSRSEMNVSTLELGDSALYLCASSLGTGTGNTGELFFGEGSRLTVL.